Shown below are 2 T cell receptor beta chains from a single sample sequenced in a study of early T cells in non-severe SARS-CoV-2 infection. Using its own MiXCR run on the 5' RACE reads, TCRdb lists one record per CDR3 protein. The sample has 40,000 to 45,000 distinct CDR3 sequences, 9.5% to 13% seen once. Sample: whole blood. The receptors shown here come from an adult who was a healthcare worker with PCR-confirmed SARS-CoV-2 infection or an uninfected control (not recorded which).

This clonotype was counted between two and nine times. A much larger clone is a single base away; this may be a read error. This rearrangement joins TRBV3-1 to TRBJ2-1; 11 bases are a match to TRBD2. This CDR3 is built from 20 residues. Germline V lookup: CDR1 LGHDT, CDR2 YNNKEL (reference sequence). The CDR3 loop is CASSQDAPRLAGPSYDEQFF. The CDR3 DNA follows: TGTGCCAGCAGCCAAGATGCCCCACGACTAGCGGGGCCCTCCTACGATGAGCAGTTCTTC.

The chain recombines TRBV6-2 or TRBV6-3 with TRBJ2-3, with TRBD1 matching over 9 bases. The CDR3 extends over 16 amino acids. The V gene end was trimmed by 9 bases and the J gene end by 5 bases; junction bases not matched to a gene: 15. Germline lookup yields CDR1 MNHEY and CDR2 SVGEGT. CDR3 sequence reads: CASTPPRDRELDTQYF. The CDR3 coding sequence is TGTGCCAGTACTCCCCCCCGGGACAGGGAATTAGATACGCAGTATTTT.